One sample yielded the 10 T cell receptor beta chains listed below, sequenced in a study of cytomegalovirus exposure and HLA in healthy donors. Produced via immunoSEQ multiplex PCR; TCRdb's table is partial and in-frame only. The sample includes some 110,000 clones, 88% of them seen just once. The material sequenced was PBMCs. Every receptor here comes from a man younger than 30 in good health and CMV-seronegative.

The genes are TRBV18 and TRBJ2-5, with 7 bases that match TRBD1. This CDR3 is built from 14 residues. With 3 bases clipped from V and 4 bases from J, the junction kept 5 bases outside the gene matches. In germline, CDR1 is KGHSH, CDR2 LQKENI. The CDR3 is CASSPDQGVETQYF. CDR3 sequence (DNA): TGTGCCAGCTCACCCGACCAGGGGGTAGAGACCCAGTACTTC.

This clone was observed once. The J gene is TRBJ1-6, the V gene TRBV4-3, with a tentative D call TRBD1 (5 bases). The V and J ends lost 4 bases and 6 bases respectively, with 10 bases between them. The CDR3 is 14 amino acids. Per the germline V gene, CDR1 is LGHNA and CDR2 is YSLEER. This chain's CDR3 is CASSPGLSNSPLHF. DNA of the CDR3: TGCGCCAGCAGCCCGGGACTGAGTAATTCACCCCTCCACTTT.

This rearrangement joins TRBV4-1 to TRBJ2-1; 10 positions match TRBD2. Trimming at V came to 2 bases and at J to 2 bases, leaving 3 bases not matched to a gene. Looked up from germline, CDR1 is MGHRA and CDR2 is YSYEKL. This CDR3 is 16 amino acids long. The CDR3 DNA reads as TGCGCCAGCAGCCAACGGACTAGCGGCACCTACAATGAGCAGTTCTTC. It translates to CASSQRTSGTYNEQFF.

The CDR3 DNA follows: TGCGCCAGCAGCCGAACTAGCGTAGGAGCTCAAAATGAGCAGTTCTTC. Its translation: CASSRTSVGAQNEQFF. The genes are TRBV4-1 and TRBJ2-1; 7 positions agree with TRBD2. Trimming at V came to 4 bases and at J to 7 bases, leaving 13 bases not matched to a gene. The CDR3 loop spans 16 amino acids. From germline, CDR1 is MGHRA and CDR2 YSYEKL.

The V gene is TRBV18, the J gene TRBJ2-5, with 7 bases matching TRBD1. J gave up 5 bases and V 5 bases, and 14 bases lay outside the gene matches. The CDR3 has 16 amino acids. Germline lookup yields CDR1 KGHSH and CDR2 LQKENI. This CDR3 reads CASSTIQGRLAETQYF. CDR3 sequence (DNA): TGTGCCAGCTCAACCATACAGGGGCGCTTAGCTGAGACCCAGTACTTC. The full variable domain, rest sourced from reference TRBV18 and TRBJ2-5, is NAGVMQNPRHLVRRRGQEARLRCSPMKGHSHVYWYRQLPEEGLKFMVYLQKENIIDESGMPKERFSAEFPKEGPSILRIQQVVRGDSAAYFCASSTIQGRLAETQYFGPGTRLLVL.

The chain is built from TRBV5-1 and TRBJ1-4; D is undetermined. This CDR3 contains 16 residues. V gave up 0 bases and J gave up 5 bases, with 14 bases separating them. Germline assignment: CDR1 SGHRS and CDR2 YFSETQ. In DNA form, the CDR3 reads TGCGCCAGCAGCTTGGATTTGACAACTCCGAATGAAAAACTGTTTTTT. Translating it yields CASSLDLTTPNEKLFF.

The CDR3 sequence is CASSILPGGRGDEQFF. CDR3 nucleotides: TGTGCCAGCTCGATTTTGCCTGGCGGGAGGGGAGATGAGCAGTTCTTC. The chain couples TRBV18 to TRBJ2-1, with 9 nucleotides matching TRBD2. Germline V lookup: CDR1 KGHSH, CDR2 LQKENI. CDR3 length equals 16 residues. The V segment lost 6 bases and the J segment 8 bases; nucleotides outside the gene matches: 14.

The chain uses TRBV6-1 and TRBJ2-1; tentative D call: TRBD2 (6 bases). The germline V and J ends were trimmed by 8 bases and 6 bases, with 17 bases remaining between them. The CDR3 covers 14 residues. CDR1 and CDR2 (germline): MNHNS, SASEGT. The CDR3 region has the DNA TGTGCCAGCCCAGCGGCGGGGTGGGTCAATGAGCAGTTCTTC. Encoded protein: CASPAAGWVNEQFF.

The chain employs TRBV7-2 and TRBJ1-1; TRBD1 is a possible D gene (5 bases). The CDR3 sequence is 16 residues long. V lost 1 base and J 1 base, leaving 13 bases between the germline ends. CDR1 and CDR2 from the germline V gene are SGHTA and FQGNSA. In DNA, the CDR3 is TGTGCCAGCAGCTTAGATCCAGGGTCTTCGAACACTGAAGCTTTCTTT. Translating gives CASSLDPGSSNTEAFF. The whole variable domain, remainder taken from reference TRBV7-2 and TRBJ1-1, is GAGVSQSPSNKVTEKGKDVELRCDPISGHTALYWYRQSLGQGLEFLIYFQGNSAPDKSGLPSDRFSAERTGGSVSTLTIQRTQQEDSAVYLCASSLDPGSSNTEAFFGQGTRLTVV.

V is TRBV5-1 and J is TRBJ1-4; the D gene is possibly TRBD1 (6 bases). The CDR3 has 15 residues. The V gene lost 0 bases and the J gene lost 7 bases, with 13 bases spanning the gap. The germline V gene encodes CDR1 SGHRS and CDR2 YFSETQ. The CDR3 DNA reads as TGCGCCAGCAGCTTGGTCGGGGGGCTTAGTGAAAAACTGTTTTTT. Amino acids: CASSLVGGLSEKLFF. Based on the CDR3 plus reference TRBV5-1 and TRBJ1-4, the full variable domain is KAGVTQTPRYLIKTRGQQVTLSCSPISGHRSVSWYQQTPGQGLQFLFEYFSETQRNKGNFPGRFSGRQFSNSRSEMNVSTLELGDSALYLCASSLVGGLSEKLFFGSGTQLSVL.